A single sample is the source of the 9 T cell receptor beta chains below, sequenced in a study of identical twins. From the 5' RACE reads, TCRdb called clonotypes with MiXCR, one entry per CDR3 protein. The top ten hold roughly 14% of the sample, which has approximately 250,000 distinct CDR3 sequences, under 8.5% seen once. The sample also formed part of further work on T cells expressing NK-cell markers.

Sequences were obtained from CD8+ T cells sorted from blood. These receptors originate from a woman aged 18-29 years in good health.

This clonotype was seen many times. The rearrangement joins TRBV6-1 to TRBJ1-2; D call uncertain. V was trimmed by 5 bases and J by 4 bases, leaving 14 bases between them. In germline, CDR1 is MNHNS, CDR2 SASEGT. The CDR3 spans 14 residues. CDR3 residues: CASSPLVQAYGYTF. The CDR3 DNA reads TGTGCCAGCAGTCCTCTGGTCCAAGCCTATGGCTACACCTTC.

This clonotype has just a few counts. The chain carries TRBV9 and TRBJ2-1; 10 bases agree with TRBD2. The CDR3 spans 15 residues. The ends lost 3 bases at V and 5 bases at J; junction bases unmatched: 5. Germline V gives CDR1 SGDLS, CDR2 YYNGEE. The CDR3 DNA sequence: TGTGCCAGCAGCGCTAGCGGGGGTACACACAATGAGCAGTTCTTC. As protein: CASSASGGTHNEQFF.

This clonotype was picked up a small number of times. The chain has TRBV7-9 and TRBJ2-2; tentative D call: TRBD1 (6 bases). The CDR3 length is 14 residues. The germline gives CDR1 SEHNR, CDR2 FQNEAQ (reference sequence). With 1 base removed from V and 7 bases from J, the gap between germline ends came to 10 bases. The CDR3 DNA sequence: TGTGCCAGCAGCTTAGGTGGGGGCCACGGGGAGCTGTTTTTT. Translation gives CASSLGGGHGELFF. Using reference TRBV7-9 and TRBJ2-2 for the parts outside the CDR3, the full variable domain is DTGVSQNPRHKITKRGQNVTFRCDPISEHNRLYWYRQTLGQGPEFLTYFQNEAQLEKSRLLSDRFSAERPKGSFSTLEIQRTEQGDSAMYLCASSLGGGHGELFFGEGSRLTVL.

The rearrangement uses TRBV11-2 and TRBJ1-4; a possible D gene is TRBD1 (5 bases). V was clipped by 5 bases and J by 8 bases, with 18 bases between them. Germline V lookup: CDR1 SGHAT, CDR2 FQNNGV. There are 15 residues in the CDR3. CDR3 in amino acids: CASSVSRGGGEKLFF. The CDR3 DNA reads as TGTGCCAGCAGCGTCTCTCGGGGGGGAGGAGAAAAACTGTTTTTT.

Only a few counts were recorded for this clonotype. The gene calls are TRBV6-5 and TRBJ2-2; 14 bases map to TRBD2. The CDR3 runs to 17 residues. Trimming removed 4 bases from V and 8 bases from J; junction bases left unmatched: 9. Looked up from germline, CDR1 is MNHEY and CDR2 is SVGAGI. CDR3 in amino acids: CASSSRLAGGLGGELFF. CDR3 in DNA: TGTGCCAGCAGTTCGCGACTAGCGGGGGGGCTAGGTGGGGAGCTGTTTTTT.

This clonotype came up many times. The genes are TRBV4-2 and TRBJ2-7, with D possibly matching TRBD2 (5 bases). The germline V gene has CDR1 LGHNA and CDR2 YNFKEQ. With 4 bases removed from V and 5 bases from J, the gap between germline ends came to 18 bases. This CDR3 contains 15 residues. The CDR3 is CASSPSGDGYNEQYF. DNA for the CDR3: TGTGCCAGCAGCCCAAGCGGAGATGGGTATAACGAGCAGTACTTC.

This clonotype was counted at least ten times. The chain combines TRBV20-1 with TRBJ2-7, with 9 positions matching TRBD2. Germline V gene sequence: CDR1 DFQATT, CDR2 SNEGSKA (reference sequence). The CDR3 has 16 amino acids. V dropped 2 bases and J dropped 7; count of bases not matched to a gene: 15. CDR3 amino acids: CSARRLGLAGAGEQYF. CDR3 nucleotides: TGCAGTGCTAGACGGCTGGGCTTAGCGGGAGCGGGGGAGCAGTACTTC.

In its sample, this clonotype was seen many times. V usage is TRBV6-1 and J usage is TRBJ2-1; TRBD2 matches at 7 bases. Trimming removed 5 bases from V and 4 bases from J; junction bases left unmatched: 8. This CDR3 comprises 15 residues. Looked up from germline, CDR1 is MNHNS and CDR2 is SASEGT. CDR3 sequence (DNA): TGTGCCAGCAGTCCCATCAGCGGGGCATACAATGAGCAGTTCTTC. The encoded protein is CASSPISGAYNEQFF.

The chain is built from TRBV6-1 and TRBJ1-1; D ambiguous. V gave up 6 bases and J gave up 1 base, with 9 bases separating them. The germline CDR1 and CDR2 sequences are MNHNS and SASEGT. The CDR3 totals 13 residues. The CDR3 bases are TGTGCCAGCAGAGAGGCAGGGAACACTGAAGCTTTCTTT. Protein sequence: CASREAGNTEAFF.